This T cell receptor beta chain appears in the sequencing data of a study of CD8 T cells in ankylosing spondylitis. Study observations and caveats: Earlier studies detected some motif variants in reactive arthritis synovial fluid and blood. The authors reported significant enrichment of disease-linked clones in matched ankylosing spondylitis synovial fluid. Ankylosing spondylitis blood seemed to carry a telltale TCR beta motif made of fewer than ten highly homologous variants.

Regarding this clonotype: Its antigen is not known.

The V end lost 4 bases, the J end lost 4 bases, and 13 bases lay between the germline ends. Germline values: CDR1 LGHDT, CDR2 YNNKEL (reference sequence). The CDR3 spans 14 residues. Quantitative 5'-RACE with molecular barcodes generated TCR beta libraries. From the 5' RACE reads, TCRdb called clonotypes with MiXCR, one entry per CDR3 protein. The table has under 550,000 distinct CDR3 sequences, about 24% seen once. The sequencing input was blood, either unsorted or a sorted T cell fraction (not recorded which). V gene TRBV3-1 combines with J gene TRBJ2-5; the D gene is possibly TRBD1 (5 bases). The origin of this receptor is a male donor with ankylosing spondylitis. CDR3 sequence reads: CASSPLRVSETQYF. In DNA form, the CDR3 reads TGTGCCAGCAGCCCCCTCAGGGTTTCAGAGACCCAGTACTTC.